A single sample gave rise to the 9 T cell receptor beta chains below, sequenced in a study of OX40 agonist ivuxolimab in advanced cancers. Measured with immunoSEQ multiplex PCR; TCRdb has only the in-frame clones, and not every one. In the table there are over 85,000 clones, approximately 89% of which are singletons. The material sequenced was CD4+ or CD8+ T cells sorted from blood, taken in a trial of the OX40 agonist ivuxolimab. These receptors all stem from an adult with an advanced solid tumor such as melanoma, head and neck, liver or kidney cancer.

As for this clone: The sample has other DNA sequences that encode this CDR3 too. This chain links TRBV11-3 with TRBJ1-1, with D uncertain. The CDR3 is 13 residues long. From germline, CDR1 is SGHNT and CDR2 YENEEA. V was clipped by 0 bases and J by 5 bases, with 7 bases between them. Here the CDR3 reads CASSLDSRTEAFF. In DNA, the CDR3 is TGTGCCAGCAGCTTAGATTCAAGGACTGAAGCTTTCTTT.

The CDR3 DNA is TGTGCCAGCAGCAGAAACCGGGACAGGGACTACAATGAGCAGTTCTTC. Its protein is CASSRNRDRDYNEQFF. This chain links TRBV21-1 with TRBJ2-1; the D call in the table, TRBD1, was not verified against the DNA. TRBV21-1 corresponds to a pseudogene. CDR3 length equals 16 residues.

J is TRBJ2-7 and V is TRBV7-2, with D unclear. The germline gives CDR1 SGHTA, CDR2 FQGNSA. CDR3 size: 15 residues. V lost 3 bases and J lost 0, with 12 bases in between. The CDR3 sequence: CASSFRWISSYEQYF. The CDR3 DNA is TGTGCCAGCAGCTTTAGATGGATAAGCTCCTACGAGCAGTACTTC.

The J gene is TRBJ2-5, the V gene TRBV4-3; D possibly matches TRBD1 or TRBD2 (6 bases each). With 4 bases removed from V and 0 bases from J, the gap between germline ends came to 24 bases. CDR3 length equals 19 residues. Germline V gene data show CDR1 as LGHNA and CDR2 as YSLEER. CDR3 DNA: TGCGCCAGCAGCCTGTGGAGGGGGATCGGCGGGTTGAACCAAGAGACCCAGTACTTC. It is translated as CASSLWRGIGGLNQETQYF.

The chain links TRBV28 to TRBJ2-3, with D possibly being TRBD2 (6 bases). The V gene's germline CDR1 is MDHEN and CDR2 SYDVKM. The CDR3 runs 13 residues. Between the trimmed V and J ends, which lost 11 bases and 5 bases, there was a span of 17 bases. This chain's CDR3 is CAAGGQSRDTQYF. CDR3 sequence (DNA): TGTGCCGCCGGAGGGCAGTCAAGAGATACGCAGTATTTT.

The chain couples TRBV4-2 to TRBJ2-7; D possibly corresponds to TRBD2 (7 bases). Germline CDR1 LGHNA, CDR2 YNFKEQ. Trimming shortened V by 0 bases and J by 0 bases, and 12 bases separated the two germline ends. The CDR3 consists of 16 residues. The CDR3 protein is CASSQEKGEGSYEQYF. Written as DNA, the CDR3 is TGTGCCAGCAGCCAAGAGAAGGGGGAGGGCTCCTACGAGCAGTACTTC.

This clone occurred once. The chain couples TRBV5-1 to TRBJ1-5; tentatively, D is TRBD1 (5 bases). CDR3 length equals 14 residues. Germline-derived CDR1 and CDR2 are SGHRS and YFSETQ. Trimming took 5 bases from V and 2 from J, leaving 11 bases between them. This CDR3 reads CASRQTAGNQPQHF. In DNA form, the CDR3 reads TGCGCCAGCAGGCAGACAGCCGGCAATCAGCCCCAGCATTTT.

J is TRBJ1-4 and V is TRBV28; D might be TRBD1 (5 bases). Trimming cost V 2 bases and J 0 bases, with 13 bases left between them. Germline CDR1 and CDR2: MDHEN and SYDVKM. The CDR3 has 17 amino acids. Written as DNA, the CDR3 is TGTGCCAGCAGTTTAGTTCAGACAGCCACAACTAATGAAAAACTGTTTTTT. The encoded protein is CASSLVQTATTNEKLFF.

The V and J genes are TRBV19 and TRBJ2-7; D may be TRBD2 (6 bases). V was cut by 3 bases and J by 7 bases, with 19 bases left in between. This CDR3 has 15 residues. Looked up from germline, CDR1 is LNHDA and CDR2 is SQIVND (reference sequence). The CDR3 loop reads CASSINPPAGGEQYF. CDR3 DNA: TGTGCCAGTAGTATTAATCCACCCGCCGGGGGTGAGCAGTACTTC.